This TCR beta chain emerged from a study of OX40 agonist ivuxolimab in advanced cancers. Study information: Head and neck, renal cell, melanoma or hepatocellular carcinoma were the cancers that dose-escalation patients had. Patients were under 90% male with ages roughly 23 to 85, mean around 58. Overall study findings and caveats: More expanded clones were found, on average, in CD8+ than in CD4+ T cells.

As concerns this clone: What it binds is not known.

At baseline, cycle 4 day 1, and cycle 7 day 1, blood was sampled. Data came from immunoSEQ multiplex PCR; TCRdb stores just in-frame clones and leaves some out. Among approximately 160,000 clones, 90% to 95% were seen once, and the ten largest hold about 0.31%. The CDR3 consists of 15 residues. Germline-derived CDR1 and CDR2 are MNHEY and SMNVEV (reference sequence). V lost 7 bases to trimming and J lost 0 bases, with 15 bases between them. This rearrangement joins TRBV27 to TRBJ1-1, with D perhaps matching TRBD1 (6 bases). This receptor was identified in an adult with an advanced solid tumor such as melanoma, head and neck, liver or kidney cancer. The sample here was CD4+ or CD8+ T cells sorted from blood, taken in a trial of the OX40 agonist ivuxolimab. The CDR3 region is CASTKGGRLNTEAFF. DNA of the CDR3: TGTGCCAGCACCAAAGGGGGACGGTTGAACACTGAAGCTTTCTTT.